These 12 T cell receptor beta chains were sequenced from one sample in a study of blood T cell repertoires in COVID-19. The data were produced by immunoSEQ multiplex PCR, yet TCRdb's version contains in-frame clones alone and is incomplete. Among about 79,000 clones listed, 85% to 90% were seen once. Specimen: peripheral blood. All receptors derive from a man in his sixties or seventies with active or convalescent COVID-19.

This clone appeared a few times. The chain recombines TRBV5-4 with TRBJ1-1, with 8 positions matching TRBD1. V shed 4 bases, J shed 1 base, and the junction held 3 bases outside the gene matches. The CDR3 is 14 residues long. The germline gives CDR1 SGHNT, CDR2 YYREEE (reference sequence). Here the CDR3 DNA reads TGTGCCAGCAGCAGGGGACAGGCGAACACTGAAGCTTTCTTT. Translating gives CASSRGQANTEAFF.

This chain joins TRBV7-9 and TRBJ1-4, with 7 bases identical to TRBD1. After removal of 5 bases from V and 8 bases from J, the junction contained 8 bases not matched to a gene. CDR3 size: 14 residues. Germline V lookup: CDR1 SEHNR, CDR2 FQNEAQ (reference sequence). CDR3 DNA: TGTGCCAGCAGCCTTAGACAGGGCCGGGAAAAACTGTTTTTT. This translates into CASSLRQGREKLFF. Filled out from reference TRBV7-9 and TRBJ1-4, the complete variable domain reads DTGVSQNPRHKITKRGQNVTFRCDPISEHNRLYWYRQTLGQGPEFLTYFQNEAQLEKSRLLSDRFSAERPKGSFSTLEIQRTEQGDSAMYLCASSLRQGREKLFFGSGTQLSVL.

The chain joins TRBV29-1 to TRBJ2-7; the D gene is possibly TRBD1 (6 bases). This CDR3 spans 10 amino acids. Trimming took 4 bases from V and 6 from J, leaving 7 bases between them. Germline assignment: CDR1 SQVTM and CDR2 ANQGSEA. CDR3 sequence reads: CSVGGREQYF. CDR3 nucleotides: TGCAGCGTTGGGGGGCGCGAGCAGTACTTC.

The chain has TRBV18 and TRBJ2-3, with a weak D call TRBD2 (6 bases). The CDR3 has 16 residues. CDR1 is KGHSH and CDR2 is LQKENI in the germline V gene. V lost 4 bases, J lost 1 base, and 15 bases lay in between. CDR3 region: CASSQGLATGTDTQYF. As DNA, the CDR3 is TGTGCCAGCTCACAAGGCCTAGCGACGGGCACAGATACGCAGTATTTT.

The J gene is TRBJ1-4, the V gene TRBV5-4, with D tentatively TRBD1 (5 bases). Per the germline V gene, CDR1 is SGHNT and CDR2 is YYREEE (reference sequence). Trimming removed 6 bases at V and 5 bases at J, with 20 bases between. There are 16 residues in the CDR3. CDR3 bases: TGTGCCAGCAACACGGGGGGGTCAGGGTCGAATGAAAAACTGTTTTTT. Amino acids: CASNTGGSGSNEKLFF.

The chain uses TRBV7-9 and TRBJ2-3, with D perhaps matching TRBD1 (5 bases). CDR1 is SEHNR, CDR2 FQNEAQ, per germline (reference sequence). The CDR3 has 14 amino acids. V lost 10 bases and J 0 bases, leaving 14 bases between the germline ends. This chain's CDR3 is CANTDNSSTDTQYF. The CDR3 DNA is TGTGCCAACACGGACAATTCTAGCACAGATACGCAGTATTTT.

This chain connects TRBV9 to TRBJ2-7; 7 positions match TRBD1. CDR1 and CDR2 from the germline V gene are SGDLS and YYNGEE. V shed 4 bases and J 4 bases; nucleotides not matched to a gene: 11. The CDR3 length is 15 residues. The CDR3 region is CASSPQGAGGYEQYF. The CDR3 nucleotides are TGTGCCAGCAGCCCCCAGGGAGCAGGGGGATACGAGCAGTACTTC.

The genes are TRBV19 and TRBJ1-5; 7 bases agree with TRBD1. The germline gives CDR1 LNHDA, CDR2 SQIVND (reference sequence). V was clipped by 4 bases and J by 5 bases; unmatched bases: 2. The CDR3 extends over 13 amino acids. CDR3 protein: CASSTDRDQPQHF. The CDR3 nucleotides are TGTGCCAGTAGTACCGACAGGGATCAGCCCCAGCATTTT.

The chain uses TRBV2 and TRBJ1-1; no reliable D call. Trimming left V 5 bases short and J 0 bases short, with 10 bases between. The CDR3 consists of 14 residues. Germline lookup yields CDR1 SNHLY and CDR2 FYNNEI. For the CDR3, the DNA is TGTGCCAGCAGTTCTTATGGCATGAACACTGAAGCTTTCTTT. Amino acids: CASSSYGMNTEAFF.

In its sample, this clone is medium-sized. The chain joins TRBV3-1 (or the pseudogene TRBV3-2) to TRBJ2-7; D perhaps matches TRBD1 (5 bases). Germline CDR1 is LGHDT and CDR2 is YNNKEL (reference sequence). CDR3 length: 16 amino acids. V lost 0 bases to trimming and J lost 1 base, with 13 bases between them. This CDR3 is CASSQDVASGSYEQYF. DNA for the CDR3: TGTGCCAGCAGCCAAGATGTCGCTTCAGGGTCCTACGAGCAGTACTTC.

The chain is built from TRBV27 and TRBJ2-4; D is undetermined. V lost 2 bases to trimming and J lost 9 bases, with 11 bases between them. The CDR3 runs 13 residues. Germline CDR1 MNHEY, CDR2 SMNVEV (reference sequence). As DNA, the CDR3 is TGTGCCAGCAGTTTAGCAGGTTTTAGCATTCAGTACTTC. It specifies CASSLAGFSIQYF.

The V call is TRBV2, the J call TRBJ1-2; no definite D call. V was trimmed by 1 base and J by 3 bases, leaving 12 bases between them. Germline values: CDR1 SNHLY, CDR2 FYNNEI. The CDR3 totals 15 residues. CDR3 protein: CASSEGQPRDYGYTF. CDR3 nucleotide sequence: TGTGCCAGCAGTGAAGGGCAGCCGCGGGACTATGGCTACACCTTC.